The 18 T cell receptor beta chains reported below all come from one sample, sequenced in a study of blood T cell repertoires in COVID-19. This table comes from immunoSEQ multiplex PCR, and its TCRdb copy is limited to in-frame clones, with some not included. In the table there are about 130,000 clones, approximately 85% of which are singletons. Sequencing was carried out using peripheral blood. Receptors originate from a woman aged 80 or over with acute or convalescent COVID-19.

CDR3 loop: CASSYSGTANTEAFF. CDR3 in DNA: TGTGCCAGCAGTTACTCAGGGACAGCGAACACTGAAGCTTTCTTT. The rearrangement links TRBV6-5 to TRBJ1-1, with 7 bases aligning to TRBD1. Germline lookup yields CDR1 MNHEY and CDR2 SVGAGI. CDR3 length equals 15 residues. The junction had 2 bases not matched to a gene; V was cut back by 0 bases and J by 1 base.

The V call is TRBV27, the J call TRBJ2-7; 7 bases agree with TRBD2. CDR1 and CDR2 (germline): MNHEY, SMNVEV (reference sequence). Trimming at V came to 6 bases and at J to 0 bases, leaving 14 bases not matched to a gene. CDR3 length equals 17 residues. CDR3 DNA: TGTGCCAGCAGCCGTCAACGGCCGGGGGGAAGCTCCTACGAGCAGTACGTC. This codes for CASSRQRPGGSSYEQYV.

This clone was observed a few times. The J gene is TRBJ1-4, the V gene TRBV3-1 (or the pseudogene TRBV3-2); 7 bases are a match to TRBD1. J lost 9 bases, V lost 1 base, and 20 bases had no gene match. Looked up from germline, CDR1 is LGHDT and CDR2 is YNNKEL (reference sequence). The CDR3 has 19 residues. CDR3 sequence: CASSQVAGGKLAVGKKLFF. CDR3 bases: TGTGCCAGCAGCCAAGTAGCAGGGGGAAAACTCGCGGTCGGCAAAAAACTGTTTTTT.

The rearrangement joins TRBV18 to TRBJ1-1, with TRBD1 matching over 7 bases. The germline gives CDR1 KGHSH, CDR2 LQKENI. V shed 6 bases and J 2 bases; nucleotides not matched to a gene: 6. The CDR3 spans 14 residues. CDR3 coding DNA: TGTGCCAGCTCCCCTAGGGGGCGTAACACTGAAGCTTTCTTT. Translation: CASSPRGRNTEAFF.

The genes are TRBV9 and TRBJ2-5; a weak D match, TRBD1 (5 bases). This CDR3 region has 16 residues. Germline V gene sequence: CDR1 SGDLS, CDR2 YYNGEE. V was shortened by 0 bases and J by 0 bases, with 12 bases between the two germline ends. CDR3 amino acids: CASSVGTNPDQETQYF. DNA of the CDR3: TGTGCCAGCAGCGTAGGGACAAACCCCGACCAAGAGACCCAGTACTTC.

This CDR3 reads CASSLEPTGQADNEQFF. The DNA for the CDR3 is TGTGCCAGCAGCTTGGAGCCGACGGGACAGGCGGACAATGAGCAGTTCTTC. The chain recombines TRBV5-4 with TRBJ2-1; 8 bases are a match to TRBD1. Trimming took 0 bases from V and 5 from J; bases not matched to a gene: 10. The germline V gene encodes CDR1 SGHNT and CDR2 YYREEE (reference sequence). This CDR3 spans 17 amino acids.

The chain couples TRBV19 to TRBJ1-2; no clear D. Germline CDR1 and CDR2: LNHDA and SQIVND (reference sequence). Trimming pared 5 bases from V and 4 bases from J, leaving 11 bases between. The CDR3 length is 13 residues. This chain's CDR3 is CASSARISYGYTF. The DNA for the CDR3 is TGTGCCAGTAGTGCGCGGATCTCCTATGGCTACACCTTC. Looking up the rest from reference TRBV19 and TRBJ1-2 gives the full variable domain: DGGITQSPKYLFRKEGQNVTLSCEQNLNHDAMYWYRQDPGQGLRLIYYSQIVNDFQKGDIAEGYSVSREKKESFPLTVTSAQKNPTAFYLCASSARISYGYTFGSGTRLTVV.

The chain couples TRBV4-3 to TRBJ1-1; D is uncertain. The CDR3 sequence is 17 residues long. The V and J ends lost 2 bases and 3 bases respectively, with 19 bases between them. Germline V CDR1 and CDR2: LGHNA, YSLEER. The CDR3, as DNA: TGCGCCAGCAGCCAATTCGGTAGTTCTGGAGTTGACACTGAAGCTTTCTTT. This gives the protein CASSQFGSSGVDTEAFF.

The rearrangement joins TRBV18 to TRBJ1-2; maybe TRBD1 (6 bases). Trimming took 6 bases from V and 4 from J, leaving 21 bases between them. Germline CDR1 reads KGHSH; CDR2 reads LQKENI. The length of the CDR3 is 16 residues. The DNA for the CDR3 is TGTGCCAGCTCTTCCAGGGGAAGAGGGCCGGTCTATGGCTACACCTTC. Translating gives CASSSRGRGPVYGYTF.

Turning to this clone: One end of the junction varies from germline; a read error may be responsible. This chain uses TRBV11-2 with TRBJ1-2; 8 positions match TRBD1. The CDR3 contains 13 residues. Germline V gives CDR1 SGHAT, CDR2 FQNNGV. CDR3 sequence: CASSLDPRTGFFF. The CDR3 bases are TGTGCCAGCAGCTTAGATCCGCGGACAGGGTTCTTTTTC. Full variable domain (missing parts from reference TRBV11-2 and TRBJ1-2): EAGVAQSPRYKIIEKRQSVAFWCNPISGHATLYWYQQILGQGPKLLIQFQNNGVVDDSQLPKDRFSAERLKGVDSTLKIQPAKLEDSAVYLCASSLDPRTGFFFGSGTRLTVV.

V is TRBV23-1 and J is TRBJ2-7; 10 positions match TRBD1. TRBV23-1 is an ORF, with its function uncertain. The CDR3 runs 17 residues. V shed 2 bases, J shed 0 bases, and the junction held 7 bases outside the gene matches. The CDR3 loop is CASSQPPGTGDSYEQYV. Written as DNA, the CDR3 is TGCGCCAGCAGTCAACCGCCCGGGACAGGGGACTCCTACGAGCAGTACGTC.

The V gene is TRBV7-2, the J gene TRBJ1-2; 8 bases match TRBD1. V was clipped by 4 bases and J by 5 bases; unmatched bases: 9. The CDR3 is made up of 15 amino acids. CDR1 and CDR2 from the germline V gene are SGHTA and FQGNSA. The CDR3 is CASSSNFGTGYGYTF. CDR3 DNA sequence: TGTGCCAGCAGCTCCAACTTCGGGACAGGATATGGCTACACCTTC.

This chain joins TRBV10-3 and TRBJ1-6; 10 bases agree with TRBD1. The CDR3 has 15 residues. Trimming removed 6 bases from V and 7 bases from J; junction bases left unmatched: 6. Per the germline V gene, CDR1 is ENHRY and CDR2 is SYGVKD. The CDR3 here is CAIRGTGDENSPLHF. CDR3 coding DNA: TGTGCCATCAGGGGGACAGGGGACGAAAATTCACCCCTCCACTTT.

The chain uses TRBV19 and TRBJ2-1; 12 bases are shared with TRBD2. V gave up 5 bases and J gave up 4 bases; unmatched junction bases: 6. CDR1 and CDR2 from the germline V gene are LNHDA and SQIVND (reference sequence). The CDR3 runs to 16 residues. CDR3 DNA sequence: TGTGCCAGTAGTGCACAACTAGCGGGGGGATACAATGAGCAGTTCTTC. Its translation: CASSAQLAGGYNEQFF.

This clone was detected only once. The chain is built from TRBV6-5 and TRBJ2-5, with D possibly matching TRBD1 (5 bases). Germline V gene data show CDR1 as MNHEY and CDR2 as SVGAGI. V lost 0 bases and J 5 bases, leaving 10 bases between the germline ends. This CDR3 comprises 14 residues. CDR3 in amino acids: CASSYSGQGETQYF. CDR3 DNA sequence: TGTGCCAGCAGTTACTCGGGTCAGGGCGAGACCCAGTACTTC.

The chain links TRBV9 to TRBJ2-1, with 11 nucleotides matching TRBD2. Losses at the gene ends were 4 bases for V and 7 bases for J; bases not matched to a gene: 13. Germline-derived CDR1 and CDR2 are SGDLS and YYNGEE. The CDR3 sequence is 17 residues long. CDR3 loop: CASSRPLAGGPINEQFF. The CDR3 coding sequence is TGTGCCAGCAGCCGCCCATTAGCGGGGGGGCCGATTAATGAGCAGTTCTTC.

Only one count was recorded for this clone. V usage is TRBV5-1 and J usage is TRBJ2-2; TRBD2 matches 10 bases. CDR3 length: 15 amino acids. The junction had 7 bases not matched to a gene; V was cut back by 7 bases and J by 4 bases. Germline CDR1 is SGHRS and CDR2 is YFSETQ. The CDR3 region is CASAPTSGITGELFF. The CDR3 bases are TGCGCCAGCGCCCCAACTAGCGGGATCACCGGGGAGCTGTTTTTT. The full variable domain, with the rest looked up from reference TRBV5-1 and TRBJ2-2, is KAGVTQTPRYLIKTRGQQVTLSCSPISGHRSVSWYQQTPGQGLQFLFEYFSETQRNKGNFPGRFSGRQFSNSRSEMNVSTLELGDSALYLCASAPTSGITGELFFGEGSRLTVL.

CDR3 sequence (DNA): TGTGCCAGCACCTCGCCGGGGACAGGCTATGGCTACACCTTC. It encodes CASTSPGTGYGYTF. The J gene is TRBJ1-2, the V gene TRBV28, with 8 bases that match TRBD1. Germline assignment: CDR1 MDHEN and CDR2 SYDVKM. The CDR3 sequence is 14 residues long. With V trimmed by 7 bases and J by 4 bases, 8 bases remained unmatched.